The sample holds a few counts of the clone carrying this TCR beta chain. The data stem from a study of blood T cell repertoires in COVID-19. Study as a whole: COVID-19 samples, acute and convalescent, were from the United States, Italy and Spain. PBMCs, B-cell-depleted T cells, or T cells provided the cDNA or gDNA that made up the material.

This CDR3 comprises 13 residues. V shed 8 bases and J shed 3 bases, with 13 bases lying between them. The V gene's germline CDR1 is LNHDA and CDR2 SQIVND (reference sequence). Authors' data handling: Estimation of nucleated cell counts relied on the amplification of reference gene primers. The assay was immunoSEQ multiplex PCR, and TCRdb's table has in-frame clones only and misses some. V and J calls and clone size follow that table, whereas D and trimming were derived from the DNA. The sample has under 50,000 clones; approximately 86% are singletons. The sequenced sample was peripheral blood. V usage is TRBV19 and J usage is TRBJ1-1; D unclear. This clonotype was sampled from a human donor in a cohort sampled during active COVID-19. The CDR3 loop is CASGPRRYTEAFF. CDR3 coding DNA: TGTGCCAGTGGGCCGCGCAGATACACTGAAGCTTTCTTT.